The next 15 T cell receptor beta chains were all read from a single sample in a study of T-cell memory formation after mild COVID-19. TCRdb independently ran MiXCR on the 5' RACE reads; one entry per CDR3 protein. Here the sample spans about 58,000 distinct CDR3 sequences, roughly a quarter being singletons. Sequencing input: PBMCs or a T cell subset sorted from them (not recorded which). The receptors stem from a man aged 18 to 29 who had mild COVID-19 (a few samples of this study predate the infection). Cell type and time point are not known.

V is TRBV2 and J is TRBJ2-3; D gene uncertain. This CDR3 spans 16 amino acids. Germline loops: CDR1 SNHLY, CDR2 FYNNEI. The V gene lost 1 base and the J gene lost 0 bases, with 11 bases spanning the gap. CDR3 DNA sequence: TGTGCCAGCAGTGAAGGCAAGTCGGCTAGCACAGATACGCAGTATTTT. Protein sequence: CASSEGKSASTDTQYF.

The chain recombines TRBV7-9 with TRBJ2-5; D is unclear. V gave up 1 base and J gave up 3 bases, with 9 bases separating them. Germline CDR1 is SEHNR and CDR2 is FQNEAQ (reference sequence). The length of the CDR3 is 14 residues. CDR3 nucleotide sequence: TGTGCCAGCAGCTTAGAGTTGGCTGAAGAGACCCAGTACTTC. Translating gives CASSLELAEETQYF.

This clonotype was picked up a small number of times. CDR3 sequence reads: CASSQEGGNTIYF. The DNA for the CDR3 is TGCGCCAGCAGCCAAGAGGGAGGAAACACCATATATTTT. V and J are TRBV4-3 and TRBJ1-3; D is uncertain. V lost 0 bases, J lost 4 bases, and 4 bases lay in between. The CDR3 has 13 amino acids. CDR1 and CDR2 from the germline V gene are LGHNA and YSLEER.

V gene TRBV6-5 combines with J gene TRBJ1-2; TRBD1 matches 7 bases. The CDR3 runs 16 residues. The J segment lost 4 bases and the V segment lost 4 bases, leaving 12 bases of the junction unmatched. CDR1 is MNHEY and CDR2 is SVGAGI in the germline V gene. In DNA, the CDR3 is TGTGCCAGCAGTTCCCGCGCTACAGGGGCTATCTATGGCTACACCTTC. It is translated as CASSSRATGAIYGYTF.

The rearrangement links TRBV28 to TRBJ2-3; either TRBD1 or TRBD2 may fit D (6 bases each). V gave up 5 bases and J gave up 4 bases, with 16 bases separating them. The germline V gene encodes CDR1 MDHEN and CDR2 SYDVKM. This CDR3 is 15 amino acids long. CDR3 sequence reads: CASSHLGGVADTQYF. Here the CDR3 DNA reads TGTGCCAGCAGTCACCTGGGGGGCGTCGCAGATACGCAGTATTTT.

This chain connects TRBV4-1 to TRBJ2-3; 8 bases agree with TRBD1. The CDR3 sequence is 16 residues long. J lost 1 base, V lost 1 base, and 4 bases had no gene match. CDR1 and CDR2 from the germline V gene are MGHRA and YSYEKL. The CDR3 DNA reads TGCGCCAGCAGCCAAGGGCAGGGGGCAGGCACAGATACGCAGTATTTT. It translates to CASSQGQGAGTDTQYF.

V and J are TRBV7-9 and TRBJ2-1, with TRBD2 as a possible D gene (5 bases). Germline V CDR1 and CDR2: SEHNR, FQNEAQ (reference sequence). Deletions cut 9 bases from V and 0 bases from J, with 9 bases between. The CDR3 runs 13 residues. CDR3 nucleotide sequence: TGTGCCAGTTTGAGGGACTCCTACAATGAGCAGTTCTTC. Protein: CASLRDSYNEQFF.

There are a few counts of this clonotype. The J gene is TRBJ2-2, the V gene TRBV5-1, with no clear D. Germline V gives CDR1 SGHRS, CDR2 YFSETQ. Between the trimmed V and J ends, which lost 3 bases and 1 base, there was a span of 1 base. The CDR3 has 12 amino acids. The DNA of the CDR3 is TGCGCCAGCAGCTGGAACACCGGGGAGCTGTTTTTT. As protein: CASSWNTGELFF.

The chain uses TRBV11-1 and TRBJ2-3; TRBD1 might be the D (6 bases). The CDR3 contains 13 residues. Germline CDR1 and CDR2: SGHAT and FQDESV (reference sequence). The ends were cut back, 8 bases at V and 5 bases at J, with 14 bases in the middle. Here the CDR3 reads CASLSSRGDTQYF. The CDR3 DNA sequence: TGTGCCAGCTTATCCTCCAGGGGAGATACGCAGTATTTT.

The chain recombines TRBV29-1 with TRBJ2-1; D possibly corresponds to TRBD1 (6 bases). CDR3 length equals 11 residues. Trimming shortened V by 7 bases and J by 7 bases, and 11 bases separated the two germline ends. Per the germline V gene, CDR1 is SQVTM and CDR2 is ANQGSEA. The CDR3, as DNA: TGCAGCGGCCGGACAGCGAATGAGCAGTTCTTC. Residues: CSGRTANEQFF.

The chain couples TRBV5-1 to TRBJ2-1; 7 bases align to TRBD1. From germline, CDR1 is SGHRS and CDR2 YFSETQ. CDR3 length equals 14 residues. The trim removed 0 bases at V and 8 bases at J, leaving 5 bases unmatched. The CDR3 nucleotides are TGCGCCAGCAGCTTGGCCCCAACAGGGGATGAGCAGTTCTTC. This codes for CASSLAPTGDEQFF.

Here the CDR3 reads CASSFVYNEQFF. For the CDR3, the DNA is TGCGCCAGCAGCTTCGTCTACAATGAGCAGTTCTTC. The chain combines TRBV5-1 with TRBJ2-1; D unresolved. V lost 2 bases to trimming and J lost 3 bases, with 3 bases between them. The germline gives CDR1 SGHRS, CDR2 YFSETQ. This CDR3 is 12 amino acids long. The full variable domain, in which reference TRBV5-1 and TRBJ2-1 provide the parts outside the CDR3, is KAGVTQTPRYLIKTRGQQVTLSCSPISGHRSVSWYQQTPGQGLQFLFEYFSETQRNKGNFPGRFSGRQFSNSRSEMNVSTLELGDSALYLCASSFVYNEQFFGPGTRLTVL.

V is TRBV5-4 and J is TRBJ1-1; D ambiguous. V lost 2 bases and J 1 base, leaving 3 bases between the germline ends. The CDR3 loop spans 12 amino acids. Germline CDR1 SGHNT, CDR2 YYREEE (reference sequence). CDR3 nucleotides: TGTGCCAGCAGCTTTTCGAACACTGAAGCTTTCTTT. Protein: CASSFSNTEAFF.

This clonotype has at least ten counts. The chain is built from TRBV27 and TRBJ2-5; no definite D call. This CDR3 contains 15 residues. Germline loops: CDR1 MNHEY, CDR2 SMNVEV (reference sequence). Trimming cost V 4 bases and J 1 base, with 13 bases left between them. Written as DNA, the CDR3 is TGTGCCAGCAGTTCCCCCGACTGGGGCCAAGAGACCCAGTACTTC. Protein: CASSSPDWGQETQYF.

This clonotype has just a few counts. The chain carries TRBV6-5 and TRBJ2-7; 9 positions agree with TRBD1. Per the germline V gene, CDR1 is MNHEY and CDR2 is SVGAGI. The CDR3 has 14 residues. With V trimmed by 6 bases and J by 3 bases, 6 bases remained unmatched. The CDR3 nucleotides are TGTGCCAGCAGCCCCGGGACAGGGATCTACGAGCAGTACGTC. Translating it yields CASSPGTGIYEQYV.